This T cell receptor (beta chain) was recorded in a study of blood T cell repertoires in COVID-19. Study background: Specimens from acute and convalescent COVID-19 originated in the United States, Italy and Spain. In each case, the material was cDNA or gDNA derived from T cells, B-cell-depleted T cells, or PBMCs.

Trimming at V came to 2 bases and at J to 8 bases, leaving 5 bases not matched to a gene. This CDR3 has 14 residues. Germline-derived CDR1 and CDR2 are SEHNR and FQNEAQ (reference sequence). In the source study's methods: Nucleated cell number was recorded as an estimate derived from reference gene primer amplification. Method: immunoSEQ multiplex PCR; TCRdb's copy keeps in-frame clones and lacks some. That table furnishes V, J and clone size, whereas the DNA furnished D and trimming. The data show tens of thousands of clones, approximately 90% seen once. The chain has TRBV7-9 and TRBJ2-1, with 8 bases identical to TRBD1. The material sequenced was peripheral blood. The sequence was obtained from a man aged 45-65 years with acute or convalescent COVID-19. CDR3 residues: CASSLTSGGYEQFF. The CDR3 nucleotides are TGTGCCAGCAGCTTAACCTCAGGGGGCTATGAGCAGTTCTTC.